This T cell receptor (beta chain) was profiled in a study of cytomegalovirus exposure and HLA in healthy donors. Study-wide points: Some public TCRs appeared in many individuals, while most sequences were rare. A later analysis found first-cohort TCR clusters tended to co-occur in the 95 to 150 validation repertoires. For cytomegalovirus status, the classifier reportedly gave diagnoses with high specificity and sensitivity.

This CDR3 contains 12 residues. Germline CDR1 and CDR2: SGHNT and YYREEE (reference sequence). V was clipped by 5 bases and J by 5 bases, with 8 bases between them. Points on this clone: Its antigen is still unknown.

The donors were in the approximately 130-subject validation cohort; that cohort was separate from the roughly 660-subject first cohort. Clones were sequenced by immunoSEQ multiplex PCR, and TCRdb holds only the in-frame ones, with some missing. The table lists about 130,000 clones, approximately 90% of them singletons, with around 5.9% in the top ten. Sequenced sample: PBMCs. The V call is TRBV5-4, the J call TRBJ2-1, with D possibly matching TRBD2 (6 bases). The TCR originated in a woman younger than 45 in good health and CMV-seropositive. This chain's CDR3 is CASRLANNEQFF. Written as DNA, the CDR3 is TGTGCCAGCAGGCTAGCGAACAATGAGCAGTTCTTC.